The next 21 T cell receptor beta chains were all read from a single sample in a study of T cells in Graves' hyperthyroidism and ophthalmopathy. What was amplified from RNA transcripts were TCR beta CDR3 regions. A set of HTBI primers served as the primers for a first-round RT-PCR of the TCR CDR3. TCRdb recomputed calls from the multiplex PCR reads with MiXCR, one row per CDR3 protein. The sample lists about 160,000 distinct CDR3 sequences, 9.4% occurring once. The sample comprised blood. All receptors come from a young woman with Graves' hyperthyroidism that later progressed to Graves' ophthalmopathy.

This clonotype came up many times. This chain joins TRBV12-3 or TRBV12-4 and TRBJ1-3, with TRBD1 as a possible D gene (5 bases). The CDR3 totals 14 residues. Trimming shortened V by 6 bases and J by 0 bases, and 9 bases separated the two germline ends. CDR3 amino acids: CASRYDSSGNTIYF. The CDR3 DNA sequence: TGTGCCAGCAGATACGACAGCTCTGGAAACACCATATATTTT.

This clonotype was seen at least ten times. The CDR3 is CASSSGLLEQYF. In nucleotides, the CDR3 is TGCGCCAGCAGTTCGGGACTTCTCGAGCAGTACTTC. The chain recombines TRBV5-1 with TRBJ2-7; D might be TRBD2 (6 bases). Trimming stripped 5 bases from V and 6 bases from J, with 12 bases between. Germline-derived CDR1 and CDR2 are SGHRS and YFSETQ. The CDR3 is 12 amino acids.

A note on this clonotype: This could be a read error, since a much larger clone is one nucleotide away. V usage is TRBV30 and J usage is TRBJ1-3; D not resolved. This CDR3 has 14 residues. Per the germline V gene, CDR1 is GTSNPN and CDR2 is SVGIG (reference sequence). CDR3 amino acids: CAWSSPTPGSTIYF. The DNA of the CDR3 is TGTGCCTGGAGTTCCCCGACCCCTGGAAGCACCATATATTTT.

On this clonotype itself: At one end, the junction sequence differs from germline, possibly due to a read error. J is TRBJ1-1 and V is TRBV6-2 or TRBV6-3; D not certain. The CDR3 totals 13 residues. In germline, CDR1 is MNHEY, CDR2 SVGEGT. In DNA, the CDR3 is TGTGCCAGCAGTTTTCGGGTGAACGCTGAAGCTTTCTTT. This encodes CASSFRVNAEAFF.

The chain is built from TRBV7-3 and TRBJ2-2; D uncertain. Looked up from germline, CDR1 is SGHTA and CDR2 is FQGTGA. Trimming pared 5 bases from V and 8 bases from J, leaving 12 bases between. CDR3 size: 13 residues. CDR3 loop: CASSLLMGGELFF. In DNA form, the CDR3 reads TGTGCCAGCAGCCTCTTAATGGGGGGGGAGCTGTTTTTT.

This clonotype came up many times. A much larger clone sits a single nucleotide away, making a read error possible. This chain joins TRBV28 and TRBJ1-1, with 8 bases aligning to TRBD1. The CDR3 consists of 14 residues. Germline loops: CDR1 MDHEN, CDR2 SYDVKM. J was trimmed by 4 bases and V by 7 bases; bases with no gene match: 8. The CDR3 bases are TGTGCCAGCACCCCGGGGACAGGAGTCACTGAAGCTTTCTTT. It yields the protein CASTPGTGVTEAFF. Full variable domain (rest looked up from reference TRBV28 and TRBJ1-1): DVKVTQSSRYLVKRTGEKVFLECVQDMDHENMFWYRQDPGLGLRLIYFSYDVKMKEKGDIPEGYSVSREKKERFSLILESASTNQTSMYLCASTPGTGVTEAFFGQGTRLTVV.

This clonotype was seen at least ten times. CDR3 DNA sequence: TGTGCCATCAGTGAATCGGTAGCGGGAGGGACGAATCAAGAGACCCAGTACTTC. Its protein product is CAISESVAGGTNQETQYF. The genes are TRBV10-3 and TRBJ2-5, with TRBD2 identical over 11 bases. The J segment lost 2 bases and the V segment lost 3 bases, leaving 11 bases of the junction unmatched. The CDR3 totals 18 residues. Germline V gene data show CDR1 as ENHRY and CDR2 as SYGVKD.

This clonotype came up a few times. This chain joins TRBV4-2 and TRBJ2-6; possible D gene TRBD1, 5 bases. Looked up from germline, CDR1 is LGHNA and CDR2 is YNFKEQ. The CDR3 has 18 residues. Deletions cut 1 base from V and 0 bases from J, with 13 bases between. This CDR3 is CASSQVRAGSSGANVLTF. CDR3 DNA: TGTGCCAGCAGCCAAGTCCGAGCAGGGTCCTCTGGGGCCAACGTCCTGACTTTC.

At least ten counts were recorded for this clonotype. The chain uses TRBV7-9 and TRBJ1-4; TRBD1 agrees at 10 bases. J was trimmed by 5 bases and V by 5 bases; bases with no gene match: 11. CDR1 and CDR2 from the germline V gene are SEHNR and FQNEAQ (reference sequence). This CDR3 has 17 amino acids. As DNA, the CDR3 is TGTGCCAGCAGCCATCTAATTAGACAGGGGGCAAATGAAAAACTGTTTTTT. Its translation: CASSHLIRQGANEKLFF.

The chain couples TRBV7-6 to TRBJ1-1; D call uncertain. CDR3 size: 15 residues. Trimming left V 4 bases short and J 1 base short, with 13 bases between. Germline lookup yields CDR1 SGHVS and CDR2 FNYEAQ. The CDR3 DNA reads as TGTGCCAGCAGCTCCCTAGGACTAACGAACACTGAAGCTTTCTTT. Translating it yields CASSSLGLTNTEAFF. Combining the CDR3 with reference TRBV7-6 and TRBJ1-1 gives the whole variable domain GAGVSQSPRYKVTKRGQDVALRCDPISGHVSLYWYRQALGQGPEFLTYFNYEAQQDKSGLPNDRFSAERPEGSISTLTIQRTEQRDSAMYRCASSSLGLTNTEAFFGQGTRLTVV.

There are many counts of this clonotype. The CDR3 loop is CASSHPETTQYF. The CDR3, as DNA: TGTGCCAGCAGCCACCCCGAGACGACCCAGTACTTC. The chain joins TRBV7-2 to TRBJ2-5; D unclear. The CDR3 loop spans 12 amino acids. Trimming pared 5 bases from V and 7 bases from J, leaving 11 bases between. CDR1 is SGHTA, CDR2 FQGNSA, per germline.

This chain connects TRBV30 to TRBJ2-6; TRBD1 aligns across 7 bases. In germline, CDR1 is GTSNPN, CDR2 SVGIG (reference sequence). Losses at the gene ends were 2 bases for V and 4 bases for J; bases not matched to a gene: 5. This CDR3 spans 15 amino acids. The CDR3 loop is CAWSMTGSGANVLTF. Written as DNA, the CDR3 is TGTGCCTGGAGTATGACAGGGTCCGGGGCCAACGTCCTGACTTTC. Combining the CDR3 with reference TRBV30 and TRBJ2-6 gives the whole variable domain SQTIHQWPATLVQPVGSPLSLECTVEGTSNPNLYWYRQAAGRGLQLLFYSVGIGQISSEVPQNLSASRPQDRQFILSSKKLLLSDSGFYLCAWSMTGSGANVLTFGAGSRLTVL.

CDR3: CSGGLDTQYF. CDR3 coding DNA: TGCAGCGGGGGGCTGGATACGCAGTATTTT. The chain recombines TRBV29-1 with TRBJ2-3; perhaps TRBD1 as D (6 bases). This CDR3 spans 10 amino acids. Germline CDR1 and CDR2: SQVTM and ANQGSEA. Trimming removed 7 bases from V and 6 bases from J, with 8 bases in between.

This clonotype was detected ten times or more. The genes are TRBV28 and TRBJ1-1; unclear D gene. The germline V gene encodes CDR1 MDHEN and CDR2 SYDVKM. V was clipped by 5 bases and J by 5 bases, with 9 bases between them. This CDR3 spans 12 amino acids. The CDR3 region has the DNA TGTGCCAGCAGTCCTTTTTTGACTGAAGCTTTCTTT. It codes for CASSPFLTEAFF.

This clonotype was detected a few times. CDR3: CAWSPGTGISYNEQFF. For the CDR3, the DNA is TGTGCCTGGAGTCCGGGGACAGGGATTTCCTACAATGAGCAGTTCTTC. The chain couples TRBV30 to TRBJ2-1; 9 positions match TRBD1. The CDR3 is 16 amino acids. Trimming cost V 2 bases and J 1 base; bases outside gene matches: 6. Germline loops: CDR1 GTSNPN, CDR2 SVGIG (reference sequence).

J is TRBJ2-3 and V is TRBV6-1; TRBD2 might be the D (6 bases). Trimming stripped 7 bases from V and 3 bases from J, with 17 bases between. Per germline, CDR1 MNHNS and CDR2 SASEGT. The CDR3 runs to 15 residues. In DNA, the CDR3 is TGTGCCAGCACCCTCGGAGGAGGGTCGACAGATACGCAGTATTTT. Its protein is CASTLGGGSTDTQYF.

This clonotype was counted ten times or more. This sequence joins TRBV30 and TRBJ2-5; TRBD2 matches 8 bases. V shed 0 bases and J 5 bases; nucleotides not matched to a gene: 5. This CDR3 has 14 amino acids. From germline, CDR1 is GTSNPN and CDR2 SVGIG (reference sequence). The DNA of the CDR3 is TGTGCCTGGAGTGTACAGCGGGAGTATGAGACCCAGTACTTC. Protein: CAWSVQREYETQYF.

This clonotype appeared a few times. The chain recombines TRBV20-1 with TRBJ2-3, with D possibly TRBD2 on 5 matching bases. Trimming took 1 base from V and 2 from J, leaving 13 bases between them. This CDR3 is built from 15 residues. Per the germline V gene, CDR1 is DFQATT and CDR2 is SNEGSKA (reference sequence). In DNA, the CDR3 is TGCAGTGCTAGAGTTCTAGCCTTTGACACAGATACGCAGTATTTT. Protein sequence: CSARVLAFDTDTQYF.

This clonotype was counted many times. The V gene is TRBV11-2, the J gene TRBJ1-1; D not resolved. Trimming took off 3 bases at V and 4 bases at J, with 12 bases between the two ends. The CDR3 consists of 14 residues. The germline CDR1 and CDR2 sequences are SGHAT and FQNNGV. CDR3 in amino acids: CASSFRTESTEAFF. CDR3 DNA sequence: TGTGCCAGCAGCTTCAGGACGGAGAGCACTGAAGCTTTCTTT.

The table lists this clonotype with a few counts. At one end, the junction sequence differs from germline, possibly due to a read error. DNA of the CDR3: TGCAGCGTTGGTAGGGAATTAACAATGAATGGGCAGTTCTTC. Translation: CSVGRELTMNGQFF. The genes are TRBV29-1 and TRBJ2-1; D not resolved. CDR1 SQVTM and CDR2 ANQGSEA come from the germline V gene. This CDR3 comprises 14 residues.

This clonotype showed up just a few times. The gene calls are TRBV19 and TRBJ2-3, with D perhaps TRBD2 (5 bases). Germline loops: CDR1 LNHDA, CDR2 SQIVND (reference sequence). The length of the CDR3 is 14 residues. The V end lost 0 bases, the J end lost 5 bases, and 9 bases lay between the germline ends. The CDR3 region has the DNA TGTGCCAGTAGTATAGATCGCCGGGGAGATACGCAGTATTTT. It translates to CASSIDRRGDTQYF.